A single sample gave rise to the 18 T cell receptor beta chains below, sequenced in a study of cytomegalovirus exposure and HLA in healthy donors. The PCR contained 60 Vbeta and 13 Jbeta primers. Data came from immunoSEQ multiplex PCR; TCRdb stores just in-frame clones and leaves some out. This repertoire shows 190,000 or so clones, roughly four fifths found once; its top ten account for 1.6%. The sequencing sample was made of PBMCs. The source of these receptors is a man between 45 and 60 years old in good health and CMV-seronegative.

V is TRBV28 and J is TRBJ1-3; perhaps TRBD1 as D (6 bases). The CDR3 is made up of 17 amino acids. Germline values: CDR1 MDHEN, CDR2 SYDVKM. The V end was cut by 6 bases, the J end by 0 bases, with 18 bases between. CDR3 bases: TGTGCCAGCAGGGGAGTCACAGGGCCCCGCTCTGGAAACACCATATATTTT. Protein sequence: CASRGVTGPRSGNTIYF.

The chain couples TRBV7-2 to TRBJ2-3; TRBD1 agrees at 8 bases. Looked up from germline, CDR1 is SGHTA and CDR2 is FQGNSA. Germline trimming cut 5 bases from V and 3 bases from J; bases unmatched to any gene: 13. The CDR3 runs to 17 residues. CDR3 residues: CASSPEGQASLTDTQYF. CDR3 nucleotide sequence: TGTGCCAGCAGCCCTGAGGGACAGGCGTCCTTAACAGATACGCAGTATTTT.

To note about this clone: An end of the junction does not agree with germline; a read error may underlie this. Other DNA sequences in this specimen translate into the identical CDR3. This chain uses TRBV7-9 with TRBJ2-3, with a weak D call TRBD1 (5 bases). This CDR3 spans 16 amino acids. CDR1 is SEHNR, CDR2 FQNEAQ, per germline (reference sequence). DNA for the CDR3: TGTTCCAGCAGCTTAACTGGTCAGGGTGGCACAGATACGCAGTATTTT. Translated: CSSSLTGQGGTDTQYF.

The chain couples TRBV18 to TRBJ2-4; tentatively, D is TRBD1 (6 bases). With 3 bases removed from V and 7 bases from J, the gap between germline ends came to 10 bases. Germline V gene sequence: CDR1 KGHSH, CDR2 LQKENI. The CDR3 totals 13 residues. CDR3 bases: TGTGCCAGCTCACCTTCCCAGGGGAACATTCAGTACTTC. Translating it yields CASSPSQGNIQYF.

V is TRBV6-5 and J is TRBJ2-7, with a possible D match to TRBD2 (6 bases). Germline-derived CDR1 and CDR2 are MNHEY and SVGAGI. The CDR3 totals 15 residues. V was shortened by 0 bases and J by 2 bases, with 11 bases between the two germline ends. CDR3 region: CASSYSPSVTYEQYF. CDR3 in DNA: TGTGCCAGCAGTTACTCCCCTAGCGTCACCTACGAGCAGTACTTC.

V gene TRBV6-6 combines with J gene TRBJ2-7; tentative D call: TRBD2 (6 bases). Trimming removed 6 bases at V and 5 bases at J, with 17 bases between. The CDR3 extends over 14 amino acids. CDR1 is MNHNY, CDR2 SVGAGI, per germline (reference sequence). CDR3 in DNA: TGTGCCAGCAGCTCCCCCCAAACTAGCCACGAGCAGTACTTC. This gives the protein CASSSPQTSHEQYF.

V gene TRBV4-3 combines with J gene TRBJ2-3, with 8 bases lining up with TRBD2. J lost 1 base, V lost 0 bases, and 6 bases had no gene match. The CDR3 has 17 amino acids. The V gene's germline CDR1 is LGHNA and CDR2 YSLEER. CDR3 coding DNA: TGCGCCAGCAGCCAAGATCATCGAGCGGGGGGCACAGATACGCAGTATTTT. It specifies CASSQDHRAGGTDTQYF.

The gene calls are TRBV4-3 and TRBJ2-7, with no clear D. The CDR3 spans 15 residues. CDR1 LGHNA and CDR2 YSLEER come from the germline V gene. The germline V and J ends were trimmed by 2 bases and 6 bases, with 17 bases remaining between them. The CDR3, as DNA: TGCGCCAGCAGCCAAATTCGTACAGCCCATGTCGAGCAGTACTTC. It is translated as CASSQIRTAHVEQYF.

This clone was observed a few times. V and J are TRBV27 and TRBJ1-3; a weak D match, TRBD1 (6 bases). Germline CDR1 reads MNHEY; CDR2 reads SMNVEV (reference sequence). Trimming cost V 4 bases and J 4 bases, with 14 bases left between them. The CDR3 covers 15 residues. CDR3 region: CASSSMGARGNTIYF. CDR3 nucleotides: TGTGCCAGCAGTTCTATGGGGGCGAGAGGAAACACCATATATTTT.

CDR3 nucleotide sequence: TGCAGCGTTGTGGCTACAGGGACTGGAAACACCATATATTTT. The encoded protein is CSVVATGTGNTIYF. The chain links TRBV29-1 to TRBJ1-3; D possibly corresponds to TRBD1 (6 bases). The CDR3 runs 14 residues. CDR1 is SQVTM, CDR2 ANQGSEA, per germline. V dropped 4 bases and J dropped 2 bases, with 12 bases sitting between them. The full variable domain, rest sourced from reference TRBV29-1 and TRBJ1-3, is SAVISQKPSRDICQRGTSLTIQCQVDSQVTMMFWYRQQPGQSLTLIATANQGSEATYESGFVIDKFPISRPNLTFSTLTVSNMSPEDSSIYLCSVVATGTGNTIYFGEGSWLTVV.

The chain joins TRBV28 to TRBJ2-4; TRBD2 matches 8 bases. V dropped 3 bases and J dropped 0; count of bases not matched to a gene: 10. The CDR3 loop spans 18 amino acids. CDR1 is MDHEN and CDR2 is SYDVKM in the germline V gene. The CDR3 region has the DNA TGTGCCAGCAGTTTCGTAGCGGGGTCGGACCTAGCCAAAAACATTCAGTACTTC. Translated, it gives CASSFVAGSDLAKNIQYF.

The gene calls are TRBV7-9 and TRBJ2-5, with TRBD2 matching 10 bases. The CDR3 consists of 14 residues. Germline CDR1 is SEHNR and CDR2 is FQNEAQ (reference sequence). The junction had 3 bases not matched to a gene; V was cut back by 3 bases and J by 5 bases. The CDR3 DNA follows: TGTGCCAGCAGCTTGGCACTAGCGGGGGAGACCCAGTACTTC. Its protein is CASSLALAGETQYF. Full variable domain (remainder filled in from reference TRBV7-9 and TRBJ2-5): DTGVSQNPRHKITKRGQNVTFRCDPISEHNRLYWYRQTLGQGPEFLTYFQNEAQLEKSRLLSDRFSAERPKGSFSTLEIQRTEQGDSAMYLCASSLALAGETQYFGPGTRLLVL.

V is TRBV11-2 and J is TRBJ2-3; 9 nucleotides line up with TRBD1. The CDR3 is made up of 16 amino acids. Per germline, CDR1 SGHAT and CDR2 FQNNGV. Germline trimming cut 1 base from V and 4 bases from J; bases unmatched to any gene: 6. DNA for the CDR3: TGTGCCAGCAGCTTAGGACAGGGGGTTGGCGCAGATACGCAGTATTTT. Translated, it gives CASSLGQGVGADTQYF. The full variable domain, completed using reference TRBV11-2 and TRBJ2-3, is EAGVAQSPRYKIIEKRQSVAFWCNPISGHATLYWYQQILGQGPKLLIQFQNNGVVDDSQLPKDRFSAERLKGVDSTLKIQPAKLEDSAVYLCASSLGQGVGADTQYFGPGTRLTVL.

The DNA for the CDR3 is TGTGCCAGCTCACTCAGTGGGGCAGGGCAGTACTTC. Its translation: CASSLSGAGQYF. The chain uses TRBV18 and TRBJ2-7, with TRBD1 as a possible D gene (5 bases). CDR1 is KGHSH, CDR2 LQKENI, per germline. Trimming took 4 bases from V and 9 from J, leaving 13 bases between them. The CDR3 spans 12 residues.

To note about this clone: The sample contains more than one DNA sequence encoding this CDR3. The chain couples TRBV10-3 to TRBJ1-2, with D possibly matching TRBD1 (5 bases). Germline-derived CDR1 and CDR2 are ENHRY and SYGVKD. Trimming left V 2 bases short and J 8 bases short, with 9 bases between. The CDR3 spans 12 residues. CDR3 residues: CAISEGGGGYTF. The DNA of the CDR3 is TGTGCCATCAGTGAGGGGGGAGGGGGCTACACCTTC.

The rearrangement links TRBV7-9 to TRBJ1-4; D might be TRBD1 (6 bases). Germline-derived CDR1 and CDR2 are SEHNR and FQNEAQ (reference sequence). V gave up 2 bases and J gave up 3 bases, with 13 bases separating them. The CDR3 consists of 16 residues. DNA for the CDR3: TGTGCCAGCAGCTTAAGCAGGGGACAAGCTAATGAAAAACTGTTTTTT. It is translated as CASSLSRGQANEKLFF.

The rearrangement links TRBV5-1 to TRBJ2-1; TRBD1 matches 8 bases. This CDR3 spans 14 amino acids. The germline gives CDR1 SGHRS, CDR2 YFSETQ. The V segment lost 5 bases and the J segment 9 bases; nucleotides outside the gene matches: 10. The DNA for the CDR3 is TGCGCCAGCAGTGCCGGACAGGGCGGTGGTGAGCAGTTCTTC. Its protein product is CASSAGQGGGEQFF.

The V and J genes are TRBV27 and TRBJ1-6, with 8 bases matching TRBD1. This CDR3 spans 14 amino acids. With V trimmed by 5 bases and J by 7 bases, 4 bases remained unmatched. Germline V CDR1 and CDR2: MNHEY, SMNVEV (reference sequence). The CDR3 DNA reads TGTGCCAGCAGTAGGACAGGGTTAAATTCACCCCTCCACTTT. Translated: CASSRTGLNSPLHF.